This entry lists 20 T cell receptor beta chains sequenced from one sample in a study of blood T cells in healthy people across ages. Primed by a sample-barcoded 5' primer and a J-beta primer mix, a second PCR proceeded for 7 to 11 cycles. TCRdb independently ran MiXCR on the 5' RACE reads; one entry per CDR3 protein. The sample holds about 1.8 million distinct CDR3 sequences; around half are singletons and the top ten take 2.1%. Sequences were obtained from blood. The origin of the receptors is a woman in her thirties or forties in good health.

This clonotype has a handful of counts. The chain combines TRBV10-3 with TRBJ2-3; D gene uncertain. The CDR3 has 13 residues. V was trimmed by 3 bases and J by 0 bases, leaving 4 bases between them. CDR1 is ENHRY, CDR2 SYGVKD, per germline. The CDR3 protein is CAISDTSTDTQYF. The CDR3 nucleotides read TGTGCCATCAGTGATACAAGCACAGATACGCAGTATTTT.

The gene calls are TRBV15 and TRBJ2-7; 12 nucleotides align to TRBD1. Matching the DNA end better, TRBJ2-5 makes the J call doubtful. Germline-derived CDR1 and CDR2 are LNHNV and YYDKDF (reference sequence). The length of the CDR3 is 16 residues. The CDR3 loop is CATSREGQGAGETQYF. The CDR3 DNA is TGTGCCACCAGCAGAGAGGGACAGGGGGCAGGGGAGACCCAGTACTTC.

The chain recombines TRBV20-1 with TRBJ1-1, with 7 bases identical to TRBD1. The CDR3 contains 12 residues. Germline V gives CDR1 DFQATT, CDR2 SNEGSKA (reference sequence). The V and J ends lost 5 bases and 4 bases, in that order; junction bases with no gene match: 4. This chain's CDR3 is CSAGQASTEAFF. The CDR3 DNA is TGCAGTGCTGGACAGGCTTCCACTGAAGCTTTCTTT.

In the case of this clonotype: Germline and junction disagree at one end, which may indicate a read error. The V gene is TRBV4-3, the J gene TRBJ2-5, with 8 bases fitting TRBD2. This CDR3 is 17 amino acids long. Looked up from germline, CDR1 is LGHNA and CDR2 is YSLEER. The CDR3 bases are TGCGCCAGCAGCCAGGGACTAGGCGGGTCTCGAGCCGAGACCCAGTGCTTC. Translation gives CASSQGLGGSRAETQCF.

The chain combines TRBV20-1 with TRBJ1-4; 8 nucleotides match TRBD1. CDR3 length equals 14 residues. V trimming: 0 bases; J trimming: 7 bases; junction bases outside the gene matches: 4. CDR1 DFQATT and CDR2 SNEGSKA come from the germline V gene (reference sequence). DNA of the CDR3: TGCAGTGCTAGAGACAGGGGGCGCTTTGAAAAACTGTTTTTT. Its protein is CSARDRGRFEKLFF.

The chain joins TRBV20-1 to TRBJ1-4; D gene ambiguous. CDR3 length equals 13 residues. CDR1 and CDR2 from the germline V gene are DFQATT and SNEGSKA (reference sequence). With 2 bases removed from V and 3 bases from J, the gap between germline ends came to 7 bases. The CDR3 reads CSARQDPNEKLFF. CDR3 DNA: TGCAGTGCTAGACAGGATCCTAATGAAAAACTGTTTTTT.

The J gene is TRBJ1-5, the V gene TRBV9; TRBD1 might be the D (5 bases). In germline, CDR1 is SGDLS, CDR2 YYNGEE. The CDR3 has 13 residues. V gave up 2 bases and J gave up 7 bases, with 10 bases separating them. CDR3 nucleotide sequence: TGTGCCAGCAGCGTGGGGCTGGCCCAGCCCCAGCATTTT. It codes for CASSVGLAQPQHF. Filled out from reference TRBV9 and TRBJ1-5, the complete variable domain reads DSGVTQTPKHLITATGQRVTLRCSPRSGDLSVYWYQQSLDQGLQFLIQYYNGEERAKGNILERFSAQQFPDLHSELNLSSLELGDSALYFCASSVGLAQPQHFGDGTRLSIL.

This clonotype has ten or more counts. The gene calls are TRBV12-3 or TRBV12-4 and TRBJ2-5, with D possibly being TRBD2 (7 bases). The CDR3 has 13 residues. V was clipped by 5 bases and J by 4 bases, with 11 bases between them. In DNA, the CDR3 is TGTGCCAGCAGTAGGGGGGGTCGAGAGACCCAGTACTTC. The encoded protein is CASSRGGRETQYF.

The chain joins TRBV6-6 to TRBJ1-2, with D tentatively TRBD1 (5 bases). Deletions cut 4 bases from V and 8 bases from J, with 20 bases between. In germline, CDR1 is MNHNY, CDR2 SVGAGI (reference sequence). There are 15 residues in the CDR3. In DNA, the CDR3 is TGTGCCAGCAGTTCCGAAGGACAAGGGTTCGTGGGCTACACCTTC. This codes for CASSSEGQGFVGYTF.

The rearrangement links TRBV7-2 to TRBJ2-5; D call uncertain. The CDR3 covers 14 residues. The V gene's germline CDR1 is SGHTA and CDR2 FQGNSA. Trimming pared 5 bases from V and 3 bases from J, leaving 13 bases between. CDR3 amino acids: CASSTILGKETQYF. The CDR3 region has the DNA TGTGCCAGCAGCACGATCCTGGGGAAAGAGACCCAGTACTTC.

This clonotype was observed a few times. The chain recombines TRBV9 with TRBJ1-6, with 10 bases that match TRBD1. Germline V gives CDR1 SGDLS, CDR2 YYNGEE. V lost 0 bases and J lost 7; bases outside the gene matches: 4. The CDR3 sequence is 16 residues long. DNA for the CDR3: TGTGCCAGCAGCGTAGGGGACAGGGGCTCCAATTCACCCCTCCACTTT. Its protein product is CASSVGDRGSNSPLHF.

The chain couples TRBV29-1 to TRBJ1-2; D possibly corresponds to TRBD1 (5 bases). The CDR3 is made up of 13 amino acids. V was pared by 6 bases and J by 2 bases, with 13 bases between. CDR1 and CDR2 from the germline V gene are SQVTM and ANQGSEA. CDR3 nucleotide sequence: TGCAGCGTCGAGGGGCTTACGAACTATGGCTACACCTTC. The encoded protein is CSVEGLTNYGYTF.

The rearrangement joins TRBV3-1 to TRBJ2-3, with D possibly matching TRBD2 (7 bases). The CDR3 has 18 amino acids. V lost 1 base and J 1 base, leaving 18 bases between the germline ends. In germline, CDR1 is LGHDT, CDR2 YNNKEL (reference sequence). CDR3 sequence reads: CASSQVLSGGGGTDTQYF. In nucleotides, the CDR3 is TGTGCCAGCAGCCAAGTACTTTCTGGCGGGGGCGGCACAGATACGCAGTATTTT.

V is TRBV11-2 and J is TRBJ2-1; 12 nucleotides agree with TRBD2. Per the germline V gene, CDR1 is SGHAT and CDR2 is FQNNGV. The CDR3 totals 15 residues. Germline trimming cut 2 bases from V and 8 bases from J; bases unmatched to any gene: 4. DNA for the CDR3: TGTGCCAGCAGCTTACGGGGACTAGCGGGCGATGAGCAGTTCTTC. Its translation: CASSLRGLAGDEQFF.

The J gene is TRBJ2-6, the V gene TRBV7-6, with TRBD1 identical over 7 bases. CDR1 is SGHVS and CDR2 is FNYEAQ in the germline V gene. The CDR3 sequence is 19 residues long. J was trimmed by 1 base and V by 1 base; bases with no gene match: 10. For the CDR3, the DNA is TGTGCCAGCAGCTTAGGGACCCGGGACAGTAGGTCTGGGGCCAACGTCCTGACTTTC. It is translated as CASSLGTRDSRSGANVLTF. The whole variable domain, remainder taken from reference TRBV7-6 and TRBJ2-6, is GAGVSQSPRYKVTKRGQDVALRCDPISGHVSLYWYRQALGQGPEFLTYFNYEAQQDKSGLPNDRFSAERPEGSISTLTIQRTEQRDSAMYRCASSLGTRDSRSGANVLTFGAGSRLTVL.

The chain couples TRBV28 to TRBJ2-2, with 13 bases aligning to TRBD2. The CDR3 sequence is 16 residues long. CDR1 and CDR2 from the germline V gene are MDHEN and SYDVKM. J gave up 6 bases and V 6 bases, and 7 bases lay outside the gene matches. This chain's CDR3 is CASREGLAGWSGELFF. The CDR3 DNA sequence: TGTGCCAGCAGAGAGGGACTAGCGGGGTGGTCCGGGGAGCTGTTTTTT. Full variable domain (remainder filled in from reference TRBV28 and TRBJ2-2): DVKVTQSSRYLVKRTGEKVFLECVQDMDHENMFWYRQDPGLGLRLIYFSYDVKMKEKGDIPEGYSVSREKKERFSLILESASTNQTSMYLCASREGLAGWSGELFFGEGSRLTVL.

The chain joins TRBV29-1 to TRBJ1-2; D uncertain. V lost 7 bases and J lost 0, with 6 bases in between. CDR3 size: 11 residues. Germline V gene sequence: CDR1 SQVTM, CDR2 ANQGSEA. CDR3 sequence reads: CSAVANYGYTF. The CDR3, as DNA: TGCAGCGCCGTCGCTAACTATGGCTACACCTTC.

This sequence joins TRBV7-2 and TRBJ2-4; 7 bases are shared with TRBD2. This CDR3 has 19 residues. V was clipped by 4 bases and J by 0 bases; unmatched bases: 15. The germline V gene encodes CDR1 SGHTA and CDR2 FQGNSA. The CDR3 DNA follows: TGTGCCAGCAGCTCAGCCGGGGGGACCTTAGGCCTAGCCAAAAACATTCAGTACTTC. Amino acid sequence: CASSSAGGTLGLAKNIQYF.

This clonotype was counted only a few times. V is TRBV20-1 and J is TRBJ2-5; D is perhaps TRBD2 (6 bases). The CDR3 is 16 residues long. Germline CDR1 and CDR2: DFQATT and SNEGSKA (reference sequence). With 4 bases removed from V and 2 bases from J, the gap between germline ends came to 20 bases. This chain's CDR3 is CSATTPDWAGQETQYF. CDR3 DNA: TGCAGTGCTACCACCCCGGACTGGGCGGGACAAGAGACCCAGTACTTC.

V gene TRBV6-1 combines with J gene TRBJ2-5; 8 bases agree with TRBD2. The CDR3 length is 14 residues. Unmatched junction bases numbered 7, after V lost 6 bases and J lost 4 bases. Germline assignment: CDR1 MNHNS and CDR2 SASEGT. The CDR3 DNA reads TGTGCCAGCAGCATCGGGGGGGCATCAGAGACCCAGTACTTC. This gives the protein CASSIGGASETQYF.